These T cell receptor beta chains were read from a single sample in a study of T cells in Graves' hyperthyroidism and ophthalmopathy. TCRdb re-analysed the multiplex PCR reads in MiXCR, keeping a single row per CDR3 protein. The data show hundreds of thousands of distinct CDR3 sequences, 15% to 20% seen once. The sample comprised blood. Receptors were obtained from a woman between 18 and 30 years old with Graves' ophthalmopathy. The conserved cysteine and the conserved F or W are not part of the CDR3 here.

TRBV3-1	TRBJ2-7	ASSQTGGPGYEQY
TRBV28	TRBJ1-2	ASSPGTFYGYT
TRBV12-3/TRBV12-4	TRBJ1-5	ASSQWDRGPNQPQH
TRBV12-3/TRBV12-4	TRBJ2-3	ASSGVLGGPVDTQY
TRBV2	TRBJ1-5	ASSGPGLSNQPQH
TRBV28	TRBJ2-1	ASSTDRRVYNEQL
TRBV29-1	TRBJ1-1	SVEGRVVYSEAF
TRBV2	TRBJ1-2	ASRPLGLEGYT
TRBV4-1	TRBJ2-7	ASSQDREGNYEQY
TRBV28	TRBJ2-7	ASRDPGTGEDEQY
TRBV18	TRBJ2-7	ASSQRTGSYEQY
TRBV4-2	TRBJ2-1	ASSPSTGGLINNEQF
TRBV5-8	TRBJ1-4	ASSRGSVVGEKLF
TRBV5-4	TRBJ2-3	ASTQRGGAADTQY
TRBV7-8	TRBJ2-5	ASSSPRGGLQETQY
TRBV2	TRBJ2-3	ASRTSGSTDTQY
TRBV27	TRBJ2-5	ASSSIQGQGKLAGGLLETQY
TRBV20-1	TRBJ2-7	SAKENTRIYEQY
TRBV29-1	TRBJ2-7	SVEDGSYEQY
TRBV7-9	TRBJ2-7	ASSFEFSYEQY
TRBV4-3	TRBJ1-5	ASSQPRNNQPQH
TRBV5-1	TRBJ2-1	ASSLGPSLSYNEQF
TRBV3-1	TRBJ1-1	ASSHRGRRVNTEAF
TRBV3-1	TRBJ1-4	ASSQGIGNEKLF
TRBV27	TRBJ1-1	ASSYRGGPPEAF
TRBV4-1	TRBJ1-5	ASSQGRVGGNQPQH
TRBV6-2/TRBV6-3	TRBJ2-3	ASNRGGPDTQY